The present TCR beta chain was sequenced within a study of response to subunit inactivated influenza vaccine. Overall study findings and caveats: The authors offered the suggestion that each seasonal influenza vaccination recruits few new T cells.

A remark on this clonotype: Its target is not known.

TCRdb reanalysed the RT-PCR reads using MiXCR and keeps one entry per CDR3 protein. The sample holds about 180,000 distinct CDR3 sequences, roughly a tenth seen once. CDR1 MNHNS and CDR2 SASEGT come from the germline V gene. J gave up 3 bases and V 7 bases, and 7 bases lay outside the gene matches. This CDR3 comprises 14 residues. The sequencing used CD8+ T cells sorted from PBMCs, collected around 25 months after vaccination. The chain employs TRBV6-1 and TRBJ2-7, with 9 positions matching TRBD1. This TCR derives from a man in his fifties or sixties who received an inactivated influenza vaccine. As DNA, the CDR3 is TGTGCCAGCAACCAGAGGGGACAGGGCTACGAGCAGTACTTC. It specifies CASNQRGQGYEQYF.